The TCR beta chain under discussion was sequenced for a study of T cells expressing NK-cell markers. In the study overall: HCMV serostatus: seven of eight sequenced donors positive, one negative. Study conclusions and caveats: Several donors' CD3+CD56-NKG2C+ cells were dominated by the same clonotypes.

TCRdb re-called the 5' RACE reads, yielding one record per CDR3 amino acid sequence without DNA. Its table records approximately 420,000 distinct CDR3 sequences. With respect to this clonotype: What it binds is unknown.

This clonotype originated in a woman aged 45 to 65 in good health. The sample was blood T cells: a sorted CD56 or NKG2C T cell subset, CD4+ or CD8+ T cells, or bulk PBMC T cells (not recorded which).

The CDR3 region is CASSLVQQETQYF. The chain carries TRBV5-1 and TRBJ2-5. Germline V lookup: CDR1 SGHRS, CDR2 YFSETQ. This CDR3 has 13 amino acids.